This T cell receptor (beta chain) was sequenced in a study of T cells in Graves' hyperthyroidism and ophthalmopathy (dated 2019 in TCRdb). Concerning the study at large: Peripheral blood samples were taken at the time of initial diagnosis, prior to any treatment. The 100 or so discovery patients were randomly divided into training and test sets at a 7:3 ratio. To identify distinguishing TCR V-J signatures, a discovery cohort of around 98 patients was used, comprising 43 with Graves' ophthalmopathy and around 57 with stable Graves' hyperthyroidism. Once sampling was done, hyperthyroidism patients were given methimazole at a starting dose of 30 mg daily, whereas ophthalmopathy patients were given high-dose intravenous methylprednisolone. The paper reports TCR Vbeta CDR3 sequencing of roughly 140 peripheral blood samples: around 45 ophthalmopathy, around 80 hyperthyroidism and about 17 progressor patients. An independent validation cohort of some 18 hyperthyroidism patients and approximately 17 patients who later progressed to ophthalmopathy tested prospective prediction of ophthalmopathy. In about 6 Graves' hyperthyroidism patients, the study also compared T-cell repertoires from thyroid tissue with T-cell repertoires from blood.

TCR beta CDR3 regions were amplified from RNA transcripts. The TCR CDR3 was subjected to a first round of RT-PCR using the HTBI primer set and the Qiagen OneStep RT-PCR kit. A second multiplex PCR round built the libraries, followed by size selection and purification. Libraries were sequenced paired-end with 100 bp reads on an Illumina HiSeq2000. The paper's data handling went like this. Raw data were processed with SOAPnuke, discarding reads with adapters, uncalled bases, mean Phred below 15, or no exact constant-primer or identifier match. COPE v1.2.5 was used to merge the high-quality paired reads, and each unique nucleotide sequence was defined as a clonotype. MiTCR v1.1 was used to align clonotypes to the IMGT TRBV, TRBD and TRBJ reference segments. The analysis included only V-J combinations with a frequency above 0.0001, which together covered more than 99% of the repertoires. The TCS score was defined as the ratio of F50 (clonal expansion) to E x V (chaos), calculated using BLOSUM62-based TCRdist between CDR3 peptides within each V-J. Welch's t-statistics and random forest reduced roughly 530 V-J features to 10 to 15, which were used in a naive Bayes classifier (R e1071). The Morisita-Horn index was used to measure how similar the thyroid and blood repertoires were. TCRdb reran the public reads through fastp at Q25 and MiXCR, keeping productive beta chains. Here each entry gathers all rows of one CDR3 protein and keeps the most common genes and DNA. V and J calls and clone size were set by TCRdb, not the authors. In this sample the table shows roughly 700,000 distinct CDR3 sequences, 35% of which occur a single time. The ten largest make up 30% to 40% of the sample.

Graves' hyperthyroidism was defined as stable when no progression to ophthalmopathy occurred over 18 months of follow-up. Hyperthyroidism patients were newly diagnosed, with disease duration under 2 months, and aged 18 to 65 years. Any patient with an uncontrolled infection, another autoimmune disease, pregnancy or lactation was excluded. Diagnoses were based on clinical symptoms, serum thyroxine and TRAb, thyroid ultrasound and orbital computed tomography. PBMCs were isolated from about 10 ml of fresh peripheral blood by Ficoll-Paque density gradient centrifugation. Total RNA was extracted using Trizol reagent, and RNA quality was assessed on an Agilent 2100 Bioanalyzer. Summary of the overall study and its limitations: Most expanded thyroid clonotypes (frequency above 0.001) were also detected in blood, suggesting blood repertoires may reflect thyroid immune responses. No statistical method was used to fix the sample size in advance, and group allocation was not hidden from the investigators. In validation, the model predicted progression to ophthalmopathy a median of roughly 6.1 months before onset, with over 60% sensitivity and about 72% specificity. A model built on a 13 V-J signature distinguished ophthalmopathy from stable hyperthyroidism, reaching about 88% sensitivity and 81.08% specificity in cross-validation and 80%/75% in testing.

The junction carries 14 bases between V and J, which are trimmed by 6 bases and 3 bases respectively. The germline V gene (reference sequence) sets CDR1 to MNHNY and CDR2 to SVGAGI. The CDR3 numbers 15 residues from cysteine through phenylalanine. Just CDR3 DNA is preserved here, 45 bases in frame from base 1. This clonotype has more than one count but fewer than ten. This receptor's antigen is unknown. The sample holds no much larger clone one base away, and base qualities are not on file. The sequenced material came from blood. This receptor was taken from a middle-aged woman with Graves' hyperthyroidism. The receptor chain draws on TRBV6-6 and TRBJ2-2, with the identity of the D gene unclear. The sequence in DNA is TGTGCCAGCAGACATAGGACGCCCGACACCGGGGAGCTGTTTTTT. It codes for CASRHRTPDTGELFF.